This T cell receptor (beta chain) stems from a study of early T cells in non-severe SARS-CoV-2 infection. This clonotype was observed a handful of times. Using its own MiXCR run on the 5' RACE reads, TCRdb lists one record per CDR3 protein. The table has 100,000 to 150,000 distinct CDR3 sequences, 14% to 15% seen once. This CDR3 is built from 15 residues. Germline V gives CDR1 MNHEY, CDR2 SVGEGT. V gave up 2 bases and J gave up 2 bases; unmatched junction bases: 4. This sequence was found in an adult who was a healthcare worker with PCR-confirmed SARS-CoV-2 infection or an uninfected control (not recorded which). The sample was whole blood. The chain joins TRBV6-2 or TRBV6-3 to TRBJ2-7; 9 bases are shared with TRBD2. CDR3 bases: TGTGCCAGCAGTTACCCCCCTAGCGGGGCCTACGAGCAGTACTTC. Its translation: CASSYPPSGAYEQYF.